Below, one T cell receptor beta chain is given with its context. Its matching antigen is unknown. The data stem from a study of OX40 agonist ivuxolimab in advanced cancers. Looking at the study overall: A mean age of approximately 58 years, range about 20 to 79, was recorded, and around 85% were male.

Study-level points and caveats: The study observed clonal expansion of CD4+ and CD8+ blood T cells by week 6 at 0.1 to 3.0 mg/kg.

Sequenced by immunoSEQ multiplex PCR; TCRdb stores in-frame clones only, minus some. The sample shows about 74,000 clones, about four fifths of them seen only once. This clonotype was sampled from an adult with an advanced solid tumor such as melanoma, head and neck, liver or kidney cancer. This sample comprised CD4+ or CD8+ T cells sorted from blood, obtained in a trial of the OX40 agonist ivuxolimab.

The CDR3 sequence is CASSEVRGGGTDTQYF. The DNA of the CDR3 is TGTGCCAGCAGTGAAGTGCGGGGGGGCGGAACAGATACGCAGTATTTT. V usage is TRBV2 and J usage is TRBJ2-3; 9 bases line up with TRBD2. The trim removed 1 base at V and 3 bases at J, leaving 5 bases unmatched. The CDR3 runs to 16 residues. Germline CDR1 and CDR2: SNHLY and FYNNEI.